The 30 T cell receptor beta chains below come from one sample, sequenced in a study of Graves' ophthalmopathy and Graves' hyperthyroidism. Using RNA transcripts, the TCR beta CDR3 regions were amplified. First-round RT-PCR with HTBI primers preceded a second-round multiplex PCR. TCRdb reanalysed the multiplex PCR reads using MiXCR and keeps one entry per CDR3 protein. The table has 560,000 or so distinct CDR3 sequences, about two fifths seen once; the top ten hold around 4%. The sample was peripheral blood or thyroid tissue (not recorded which). These receptors came from an adult man with Graves' hyperthyroidism.

This clonotype appeared a few times. The chain is built from TRBV5-1 and TRBJ2-3; the match to TRBD1 covers 8 bases. Per the germline V gene, CDR1 is SGHRS and CDR2 is YFSETQ. This CDR3 region has 15 residues. With 5 bases clipped from V and 5 bases from J, the junction kept 10 bases outside the gene matches. CDR3: CASRRLDRGRDTQYF. The CDR3 nucleotides read TGCGCCAGCAGAAGACTTGACAGGGGACGAGATACGCAGTATTTT.

At least ten counts were recorded for this clonotype. The V call is TRBV11-2, the J call TRBJ2-7, with D possibly being TRBD1 (5 bases). Germline CDR1 is SGHAT and CDR2 is FQNNGV. Trimming pared 6 bases from V and 2 bases from J, leaving 14 bases between. The CDR3 loop spans 14 amino acids. The CDR3 reads CASRDSFKTYEQYF. DNA for the CDR3: TGTGCCAGCAGAGACAGCTTTAAGACCTACGAGCAGTACTTC.

The chain uses TRBV9 and TRBJ2-7; no firm D call. CDR1 and CDR2 (germline): SGDLS, YYNGEE. Trimming took off 0 bases at V and 0 bases at J, with 7 bases between the two ends. The CDR3 extends over 14 amino acids. The CDR3, as DNA: TGTGCCAGCAGCGTAGCTAGAGTCTCCTACGAGCAGTACTTC. Translated, it gives CASSVARVSYEQYF.

The chain links TRBV2 to TRBJ1-2; D perhaps matches TRBD1 (5 bases). Trimming stripped 8 bases from V and 6 bases from J, with 19 bases between. The V gene's germline CDR1 is SNHLY and CDR2 FYNNEI. The CDR3 has 14 residues. CDR3 residues: CASGGKTVLDGYTF. The CDR3 DNA reads as TGTGCCAGCGGGGGAAAGACGGTACTTGATGGCTACACCTTC.

This clonotype was observed many times. This CDR3 is CASGQDRVGGEAFF. The CDR3 nucleotides are TGTGCTAGTGGTCAGGACAGGGTTGGGGGTGAAGCTTTCTTT. The chain employs TRBV12-5 and TRBJ1-1; 8 nucleotides match TRBD1. This CDR3 has 14 amino acids. Losses at the gene ends were 5 bases for V and 7 bases for J; bases not matched to a gene: 9. Per the germline V gene, CDR1 is LGHNT and CDR2 is FRNRAP.

This chain joins TRBV6-1 and TRBJ1-3; maybe TRBD1 (6 bases). The CDR3 spans 14 residues. The germline gives CDR1 MNHNS, CDR2 SASEGT. The V end lost 6 bases, the J end lost 4 bases, and 13 bases lay between the germline ends. The CDR3 DNA reads TGTGCCAGCAGGGCAGGACAGATCGGAAACACCATATATTTT. Translating it yields CASRAGQIGNTIYF.

Note on this clonotype: An end of the junction does not agree with germline; a read error may underlie this. The CDR3 sequence is CASTLNLGNTEALF. The CDR3 DNA sequence: TGTGCCAGCACCCTAAACCTGGGGAACACTGAAGCTCTCTTT. This chain connects TRBV11-2 to TRBJ1-1, with D uncertain. The CDR3 covers 14 residues. Germline V CDR1 and CDR2: SGHAT, FQNNGV.

This clonotype was seen a handful of times. V gene TRBV15 combines with J gene TRBJ1-4, with 8 bases aligning to TRBD1. The CDR3 length is 15 residues. The germline CDR1 and CDR2 sequences are LNHNV and YYDKDF (reference sequence). Germline trimming cut 2 bases from V and 5 bases from J; bases unmatched to any gene: 4. CDR3 DNA sequence: TGTGCCACCAGCAGATACAGGGGGTTCAATGAAAAACTGTTTTTT. Protein product: CATSRYRGFNEKLFF.

Concerning this clonotype itself: The CDR3 ends on some other residue instead of the conserved phenylalanine or tryptophan, so this is likely a read error. This chain links TRBV7-7 with TRBJ2-1, with D possibly being TRBD1 (6 bases). Germline CDR1 and CDR2: SSHAT and FNYEAQ (reference sequence). CDR3 length: 12 residues. The CDR3 is CASSNSGQEQFL. DNA of the CDR3: TGTGCTAGCAGCAACTCAGGACAGGAGCAGTTCCTC.

Details on this clonotype: A read error may be the cause here, since a much bigger clone is one base away. The CDR3 does not end in the conserved phenylalanine or tryptophan, so this is likely a read error. The chain uses TRBV2 and TRBJ1-2; no reliable D call. CDR1 SNHLY and CDR2 FYNNEI come from the germline V gene. Trimming cost V 6 bases and J 7 bases, with 15 bases left between them. This CDR3 contains 13 residues. The CDR3 spells CASSQSRGSGYTL. CDR3 nucleotide sequence: TGTGCCAGCAGCCAGTCTCGAGGCTCTGGCTACACCCTC.

V gene TRBV7-9 combines with J gene TRBJ2-2; 11 bases are shared with TRBD1. Germline V gives CDR1 SEHNR, CDR2 FQNEAQ (reference sequence). The CDR3 is 19 amino acids. V lost 5 bases and J lost 4; bases outside the gene matches: 15. For the CDR3, the DNA is TGTGCCAGCAGCCCAAAGGGATTGGACAGGGGGCAATTCACCGGGGAGCTGTTTTTT. Its translation: CASSPKGLDRGQFTGELFF. The full variable domain, rest sourced from reference TRBV7-9 and TRBJ2-2, is DTGVSQNPRHKITKRGQNVTFRCDPISEHNRLYWYRQTLGQGPEFLTYFQNEAQLEKSRLLSDRFSAERPKGSFSTLEIQRTEQGDSAMYLCASSPKGLDRGQFTGELFFGEGSRLTVL.

The V call is TRBV20-1, the J call TRBJ2-3; 11 bases are a match to TRBD1. Germline V gives CDR1 DFQATT, CDR2 SNEGSKA (reference sequence). The V and J ends lost 0 bases and 4 bases, in that order; junction bases with no gene match: 9. The CDR3 is 17 amino acids. The CDR3, as DNA: TGCAGTGCTAGAGATGGTGACAGGACAGGGGGCCCAGATACGCAGTATTTT. Translated: CSARDGDRTGGPDTQYF.

Worth noting for this clonotype: This may arise from a read error, as a much more abundant clone is one base away. This chain connects TRBV29-1 to TRBJ2-7; D unclear. Germline V CDR1 and CDR2: SQVTM, ANQGSEA. The CDR3 runs 12 residues. CDR3 in DNA: TGCGGCGCCGGTGGCAGCTACTACGAGCAGTACTTC. Translated: CGAGGSYYEQYF.

This clonotype was seen more than once but under ten times. The V call is TRBV19, the J call TRBJ2-1, with 9 nucleotides matching TRBD1. Per the germline V gene, CDR1 is LNHDA and CDR2 is SQIVND (reference sequence). V lost 3 bases and J lost 5; bases outside the gene matches: 5. This CDR3 region has 15 residues. Here the CDR3 reads CASSMEGQGNNEQFF. CDR3 nucleotide sequence: TGTGCCAGTAGTATGGAGGGACAGGGTAACAATGAGCAGTTCTTC.

This clonotype was seen at least ten times. The genes are TRBV10-3 and TRBJ1-6; no reliable D call. CDR1 is ENHRY and CDR2 is SYGVKD in the germline V gene. CDR3 length equals 15 residues. V was pared by 0 bases and J by 5 bases, with 8 bases between. The CDR3 sequence: CAISESPGNNSPLHF. The CDR3 coding sequence is TGTGCCATCAGTGAGTCCCCAGGAAATAATTCACCCCTCCACTTT.

The sample holds a few counts of this clonotype. J is TRBJ2-7 and V is TRBV9, with D possibly matching TRBD1 (5 bases). The CDR3 totals 14 residues. Germline loops: CDR1 SGDLS, CDR2 YYNGEE. Deletions cut 2 bases from V and 5 bases from J, with 14 bases between. In DNA form, the CDR3 reads TGTGCCAGCAGCGTCCGTGCAGGGCCCCACGAGCAGTACTTC. It translates to CASSVRAGPHEQYF.

In the case of this clonotype: Relative to the germline gene, one junction end is altered; a read error may explain this. The V call is TRBV29-1, the J call TRBJ2-2, with TRBD2 identical over 9 bases. The germline V gene encodes CDR1 SQVTM and CDR2 ANQGSEA. The CDR3 length is 17 residues. This chain's CDR3 is CSVGSIAGEIVAGELFF. CDR3 nucleotide sequence: TGCAGTGTTGGGTCAATAGCGGGAGAAATTGTGGCCGGGGAGCTGTTTTTT.

The chain joins TRBV10-3 to TRBJ1-2; D unclear. V was cut by 3 bases and J by 6 bases, with 14 bases left in between. The CDR3 is 14 amino acids. Germline assignment: CDR1 ENHRY and CDR2 SYGVKD. CDR3 region: CAISELDHTDGYTF. The CDR3 DNA reads TGTGCCATCAGTGAACTGGACCATACGGATGGCTACACCTTC.

This clonotype has more than one count but fewer than ten. This sequence joins TRBV9 and TRBJ2-3, with D perhaps matching TRBD1 (5 bases). Germline V gene lookup returns CDR1 SGDLS and CDR2 YYNGEE. This CDR3 is built from 12 residues. Trimming cost V 4 bases and J 6 bases, with 9 bases left between them. CDR3: CASSLKGDTQYF. CDR3 in DNA: TGTGCCAGCAGCCTAAAGGGGGATACGCAGTATTTT.

The chain combines TRBV7-2 with TRBJ2-5; TRBD2 might be the D (7 bases). Between the trimmed V and J ends, which lost 4 bases and 9 bases, there was a span of 18 bases. The CDR3 is 14 residues long. Germline-derived CDR1 and CDR2 are SGHTA and FQGNSA. Here the CDR3 reads CASSYTGRREPQYF. CDR3 DNA sequence: TGTGCCAGCAGCTATACAGGGAGGCGGGAGCCCCAGTACTTC.

This clonotype has at least ten counts. V gene TRBV10-3 combines with J gene TRBJ2-7; D uncertain. CDR1 is ENHRY, CDR2 SYGVKD, per germline. This CDR3 spans 14 amino acids. Between the trimmed V and J ends, which lost 1 base and 2 bases, there was a span of 9 bases. Here the CDR3 reads CAISEFPQAYEQYF. In DNA form, the CDR3 reads TGTGCCATCAGTGAGTTTCCGCAAGCCTACGAGCAGTACTTC.

This clonotype has at least ten counts. This may come from a read error, since a much larger clone is one base off. No conserved phenylalanine or tryptophan is present at the end of the CDR3, so a read error is the likely explanation. The genes are TRBV19 and TRBJ2-7; no firm D call. Trimming pared 4 bases from V and 0 bases from J, leaving 1 base between. This CDR3 contains 11 residues. Germline V gene data show CDR1 as LNHDA and CDR2 as SQIVND (reference sequence). This CDR3 is CASSNSYEQYL. DNA of the CDR3: TGTGCCAGTAGTAACTCCTACGAGCAGTACCTC.

The CDR3 sequence is CASSGPTGEAQYF. CDR3 DNA sequence: TGTGCCAGCAGTGGCCCGACAGGGGAGGCCCAGTACTTC. The gene calls are TRBV6-6 and TRBJ2-5, with 8 bases that match TRBD1. J was trimmed by 9 bases and V by 5 bases; bases with no gene match: 8. This CDR3 spans 13 amino acids. The germline CDR1 and CDR2 sequences are MNHNY and SVGAGI (reference sequence).

This clonotype was picked up many times. The chain employs TRBV24-1 and TRBJ1-4; 9 nucleotides line up with TRBD1. The germline V gene has CDR1 KGHDR and CDR2 SFDVKD. V gave up 5 bases and J gave up 5 bases; unmatched junction bases: 8. The CDR3 loop spans 16 amino acids. The DNA of the CDR3 is TGTGCCACCAGTGCCATGGACAGGGGAGGAAATGAAAAACTGTTTTTT. This sequence encodes CATSAMDRGGNEKLFF.

This clonotype was counted at least ten times. This chain uses TRBV11-3 with TRBJ2-2; 10 bases agree with TRBD1. The germline gives CDR1 SGHNT, CDR2 YENEEA. The CDR3 is 18 residues long. J gave up 0 bases and V 0 bases, and 4 bases lay outside the gene matches. The CDR3 DNA reads TGTGCCAGCAGCTTAGAGGACAGGGGGTTCGCGAACACCGGGGAGCTGTTTTTT. Protein sequence: CASSLEDRGFANTGELFF. Looking up the rest from reference TRBV11-3 and TRBJ2-2 gives the full variable domain: EAGVVQSPRYKIIEKKQPVAFWCNPISGHNTLYWYLQNLGQGPELLIRYENEEAVDDSQLPKDRFSAERLKGVDSTLKIQPAELGDSAVYLCASSLEDRGFANTGELFFGEGSRLTVL.

This chain links TRBV19 with TRBJ2-7; possibly TRBD1 or TRBD2 for D (5 bases each). Germline loops: CDR1 LNHDA, CDR2 SQIVND (reference sequence). V lost 3 bases and J 7 bases, leaving 19 bases between the germline ends. The CDR3 covers 15 residues. The CDR3 spells CASSITGPTTGEQYF. CDR3 nucleotides: TGTGCCAGTAGTATTACGGGACCTACCACGGGTGAGCAGTACTTC.

The chain carries TRBV10-3 and TRBJ1-4, with 7 bases fitting TRBD1. CDR1 ENHRY and CDR2 SYGVKD come from the germline V gene. V was clipped by 5 bases and J by 10 bases; unmatched bases: 16. The CDR3 is made up of 16 amino acids. CDR3 DNA: TGTGCCATCAGTAACAGGACAGGTCTCCTTGGGGGAAAACTGTTTTTT. Protein product: CAISNRTGLLGGKLFF.

This chain joins TRBV5-1 and TRBJ1-1; no reliable D call. Between the trimmed V and J ends, which lost 2 bases and 3 bases, there was a span of 8 bases. This CDR3 is 13 amino acids long. In germline, CDR1 is SGHRS, CDR2 YFSETQ. The CDR3 sequence: CASSFEWDTEAFF. CDR3 bases: TGCGCCAGCAGCTTTGAGTGGGACACTGAAGCTTTCTTT.

Ten or more counts support this clonotype. The chain uses TRBV29-1 and TRBJ1-6, with 8 bases that match TRBD1. J was trimmed by 6 bases and V by 6 bases; bases with no gene match: 4. The V gene's germline CDR1 is SQVTM and CDR2 ANQGSEA. The CDR3 totals 13 residues. The CDR3: CSVTDRVNSPLHF. DNA for the CDR3: TGCAGCGTAACGGACAGGGTTAATTCACCCCTCCACTTT. Together with reference TRBV29-1 and TRBJ1-6, the CDR3 gives the full variable domain: SAVISQKPSRDICQRGTSLTIQCQVDSQVTMMFWYRQQPGQSLTLIATANQGSEATYESGFVIDKFPISRPNLTFSTLTVSNMSPEDSSIYLCSVTDRVNSPLHFGNGTRLTVT.

This clonotype was found a few times. This sequence joins TRBV20-1 and TRBJ2-2; TRBD2 matches 11 bases. The CDR3 has 21 amino acids. Germline V gives CDR1 DFQATT, CDR2 SNEGSKA (reference sequence). Trimming cost V 3 bases and J 3 bases; bases outside gene matches: 21. This chain's CDR3 is CSARRITSGSLGTAYTGELFF. The CDR3 DNA sequence: TGCAGTGCTAGGAGGATTACTAGCGGGAGTCTCGGTACTGCGTACACCGGGGAGCTGTTTTTT.